Below, one T cell receptor (beta chain) is given with its context. In this sample, this clone turned up a few times. The clone's antigen remains unknown. No much larger clone is present one base from it, and per-base qualities are unavailable. TCRbeta CDR3 regions were amplified from genomic DNA using the immunoSEQ Assay, a bias-controlled multiplex PCR. The paper's processing steps were these. The number of nucleated cells in each sample was estimated by amplification of reference gene primers within the assay. To quantify the absolute abundance of each unique TCRbeta CDR3 rearrangement, sequence reads were collapsed and filtered. For each sample, productive Simpson clonality was calculated as the square root of Simpson's diversity index across productive rearrangements. The immuneACCESS repertoire file appears here via TCRdb, limited to in-frame rearrangements. These files lack a portion of the clones; in checked studies, under half of the deficit traces to unresolved V genes, and the cause of the others is not known. Clonal size and the V and J genes are those of that table, whereas D and trimming came from the DNA. The sample records around 100,000 clones, just over 85% of which are singletons. The ten largest clones capture 5% of the sample.

These data are taken from a study of blood T cell repertoires in COVID-19 (dated by TCRdb to 2020 to 2022). About the study as a whole: Samples from collaborators originated in the United States, Italy and Spain and spanned both the acute and convalescent phases of COVID-19. The dataset comprised deeply sampled blood TCRbeta repertoires from subjects exposed to, actively infected with, or recovered from COVID-19. Where available, HLA class I and class II types were obtained from metadata supplied by the sample provider rather than from assay-based typing. The sample metadata nearly always contained a de-identified subject ID, COVID-19 status, age in years and sex. Samples were obtained from the ongoing ImmuneRACE study (first 160 participants) and from some 1,200 subjects provided by 6 global collaborators. The repertoires were made available in a free public database intended to serve as a resource for research on the immune response to SARS-CoV-2. The material from the prospective study consisted of cDNA or gDNA derived from T cells, B-cell-depleted T cells, or PBMCs. On the study overall, not on this receptor specifically: The quantity of clinical and demographic metadata differed by source and by participant and was supplied without curation.

Including the terminal cysteine and phenylalanine, the CDR3 comprises 13 residues. Only the CDR3 part of the read is kept: 39 bases, read in frame from the first base. CDR1 and CDR2, looked up from the germline V gene (reference sequence), are GTSNPN and SVGIG. Cut back by 2 bases and 3 bases, the V and J ends lie 10 bases apart. Whole blood was collected in K2EDTA tubes by collaborating institutions according to the institutions' own protocols. Collaborator samples were shipped for TCRbeta analysis as frozen whole blood, isolated PBMCs, or DNA extracted from either sample type. Specimen: peripheral blood. The rearranged chain carries TRBV30 and TRBJ1-1; the best D guess is TRBD1, with 5 bases matching. This receptor was taken from a human donor in a cohort sampled during active COVID-19. DNA sequence: TGTGCCTGGAGTAAGGGGTGGGACACTGAAGCTTTCTTT. It translates as CAWSKGWDTEAFF.